This T cell receptor (beta chain) was retrieved from a study of CD8+CD57+ T cells in acquired aplastic anemia. TCR beta VDJ combinations and CDR3 sequences were profiled from genomic DNA. Each CDR3 protein gets one entry after TCRdb re-called the reads with MiXCR. The profile shows around 220,000 distinct CDR3 sequences, around 50% of them singletons. Whoever was chosen for sequencing had shown CD8+CD57+ cell expansion by flow cytometry. This CDR3 has 14 residues. Germline values: CDR1 SGHRS, CDR2 YFSETQ. The V and J ends lost 2 bases and 4 bases respectively, with 13 bases between them. The genes are TRBV5-1 and TRBJ2-7, with D tentatively TRBD1 or TRBD2 (5 bases each). This receptor was taken from a human donor with aplastic anemia. Material: sorted CD4+, CD8+, or CD8+CD57+ T cells (not recorded which) from PBMCs. The CDR3 spells CASSFGTREYEQYF. The CDR3 coding sequence is TGCGCCAGCAGCTTCGGGACCAGAGAATACGAGCAGTACTTC.